This record concerns one TCR beta chain sequence. As yet, its antigen is unknown. V lost 2 bases and J lost 5; bases outside the gene matches: 6. The CDR3 is made up of 15 amino acids. Germline CDR1 and CDR2: MGHDK and SYGVNS. The sample originates from a study of T-cell memory formation after mild COVID-19. Across the study: Largely, the TCR clusters proved donor specific.

Study findings and constraints: Most CD4+ clones that shrank were in CM and EM, while CD8+ ones turned up in EMRA. Clones that contracted from day 15 to 85 were balanced CD4/CD8, while later expanders leaned CD4+.

The 5'RACE method, run with constant-segment primers, produced TCR alpha and TCR beta cDNA libraries (carrying sample barcodes and UMIs). One entry per CDR3 protein, called by TCRdb with MiXCR from the 5' RACE reads. Of 400,000 to 500,000 distinct CDR3 sequences listed, about 19% are singletons. This receptor was identified in an adult woman who had mild COVID-19 (a few samples of this study predate the infection). Cell type and time point are not known. The source material was PBMCs or a T cell subset sorted from them (not recorded which). This rearrangement joins TRBV25-1 to TRBJ1-2, with 9 bases aligning to TRBD1. CDR3: CASSELPDRGYGYTF. The CDR3 DNA is TGTGCCAGCAGTGAACTTCCCGACAGGGGGTATGGCTACACCTTC.